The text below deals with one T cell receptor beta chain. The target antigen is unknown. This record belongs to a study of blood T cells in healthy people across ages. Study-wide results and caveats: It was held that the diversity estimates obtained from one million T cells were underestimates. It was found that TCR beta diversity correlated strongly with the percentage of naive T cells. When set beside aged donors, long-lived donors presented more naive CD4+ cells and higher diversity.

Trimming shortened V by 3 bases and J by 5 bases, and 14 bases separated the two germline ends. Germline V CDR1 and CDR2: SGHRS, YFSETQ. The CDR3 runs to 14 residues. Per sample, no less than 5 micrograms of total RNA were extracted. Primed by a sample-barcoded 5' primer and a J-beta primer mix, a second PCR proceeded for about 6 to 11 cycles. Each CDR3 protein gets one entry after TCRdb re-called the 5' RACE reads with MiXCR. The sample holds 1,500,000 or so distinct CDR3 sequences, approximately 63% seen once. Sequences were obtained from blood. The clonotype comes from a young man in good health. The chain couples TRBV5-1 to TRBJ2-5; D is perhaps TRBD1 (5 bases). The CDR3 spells CASSSLSAGETQYF. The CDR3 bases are TGCGCCAGCAGCTCCCTATCGGCAGGGGAGACCCAGTACTTC. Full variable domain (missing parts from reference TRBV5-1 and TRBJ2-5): KAGVTQTPRYLIKTRGQQVTLSCSPISGHRSVSWYQQTPGQGLQFLFEYFSETQRNKGNFPGRFSGRQFSNSRSEMNVSTLELGDSALYLCASSSLSAGETQYFGPGTRLLVL.